The 28 T cell receptor beta chains presented below share a single source sample, sequenced in a study of blood T cell repertoires in COVID-19. The repertoire was sequenced with immunoSEQ multiplex PCR; TCRdb's copy has only in-frame clones and lacks some. The sample includes about 210,000 clones, roughly 90% of them seen just once. Sequenced sample: peripheral blood. The source of these receptors is a man in his sixties or seventies with acute or convalescent COVID-19.

The gene calls are TRBV10-3 and TRBJ2-3; tentative D call: TRBD2 (5 bases). Between the trimmed V and J ends, which lost 5 bases and 3 bases, there was a span of 18 bases. CDR1 ENHRY and CDR2 SYGVKD come from the germline V gene. This CDR3 is 16 amino acids long. CDR3 in amino acids: CAISPLLGGDTDTQYF. The CDR3 nucleotides are TGTGCCATCAGTCCCCTGCTAGGAGGTGATACAGATACGCAGTATTTT.

V gene TRBV5-1 combines with J gene TRBJ1-2; 8 positions agree with TRBD1. The CDR3 totals 15 residues. Germline lookup yields CDR1 SGHRS and CDR2 YFSETQ. J was trimmed by 2 bases and V by 2 bases; bases with no gene match: 5. The CDR3 loop is CASSLGQGENYGYTF. DNA of the CDR3: TGCGCCAGCAGCTTAGGACAGGGTGAAAACTATGGCTACACCTTC.

The chain employs TRBV7-2 and TRBJ2-2, with D possibly matching TRBD2 (6 bases). V dropped 0 bases and J dropped 4 bases, with 12 bases sitting between them. Germline values: CDR1 SGHTA, CDR2 FQGNSA. The CDR3 covers 16 residues. The CDR3 loop reads CASSLAGGTSTGELFF. Written as DNA, the CDR3 is TGTGCCAGCAGCTTAGCGGGCGGGACGAGCACCGGGGAGCTGTTTTTT.

The V and J genes are TRBV9 and TRBJ2-1; 14 bases are a match to TRBD2. The CDR3 covers 17 residues. The V and J ends lost 3 bases and 5 bases, in that order; junction bases with no gene match: 7. Germline CDR1 reads SGDLS; CDR2 reads YYNGEE. The CDR3 sequence is CASSARLAGGSHNEQFF. The CDR3 coding sequence is TGTGCCAGCAGCGCGAGACTAGCGGGAGGGAGTCACAATGAGCAGTTCTTC.

The chain combines TRBV5-1 with TRBJ2-1, with D tentatively TRBD1 (5 bases). The germline gives CDR1 SGHRS, CDR2 YFSETQ. The V and J ends lost 4 bases and 5 bases respectively, with 16 bases between them. The CDR3 loop spans 15 amino acids. The CDR3 is CASSQQGNTHNEQFF. CDR3 sequence (DNA): TGCGCCAGCAGCCAGCAGGGAAATACGCACAATGAGCAGTTCTTC.

This clone is a singleton in its sample. V and J are TRBV20-1 and TRBJ2-7; 8 bases map to TRBD1. V was pared by 3 bases and J by 3 bases, with 13 bases of the junction left unmatched. Germline assignment: CDR1 DFQATT and CDR2 SNEGSKA (reference sequence). The CDR3 length is 16 residues. The CDR3 reads CSASRRPGQDYYEQYF. The CDR3 coding sequence is TGCAGTGCTAGTAGGAGACCGGGACAGGATTACTACGAGCAGTACTTC.

This sequence joins TRBV7-3 and TRBJ2-5, with TRBD2 matching over 8 bases. This CDR3 is built from 14 residues. CDR1 is SGHTA and CDR2 is FQGTGA in the germline V gene. V lost 5 bases and J lost 4; bases outside the gene matches: 6. The chain's CDR3 is CASSPGLAPETQYF. In nucleotides, the CDR3 is TGTGCCAGCAGCCCTGGACTAGCACCAGAGACCCAGTACTTC. Drawing the rest from reference TRBV7-3 and TRBJ2-5, the complete variable domain is GAGVSQTPSNKVTEKGKYVELRCDPISGHTALYWYRQSLGQGPEFLIYFQGTGAADDSGLPNDRFFAVRPEGSVSTLKIQRTERGDSAVYLCASSPGLAPETQYFGPGTRLLVL.

The CDR3 loop reads CASSARQGTYNEQFF. The CDR3 nucleotides read TGTGCCAGCAGCGCTCGACAGGGGACCTACAATGAGCAGTTCTTC. The chain links TRBV7-3 to TRBJ2-1, with TRBD1 identical over 8 bases. V lost 5 bases and J lost 2; bases outside the gene matches: 5. This CDR3 has 15 residues. The germline V gene encodes CDR1 SGHTA and CDR2 FQGTGA.

CDR3 sequence: CAWSGEGRTEAFF. The CDR3 DNA reads TGTGCCTGGAGTGGAGAGGGTCGCACTGAAGCTTTCTTT. The chain is built from TRBV30 and TRBJ1-1, with D hard to call. V was trimmed by 1 base and J by 4 bases, leaving 10 bases between them. CDR1 is GTSNPN and CDR2 is SVGIG in the germline V gene (reference sequence). The CDR3 contains 13 residues.

The J gene is TRBJ2-1, the V gene TRBV6-5; 12 bases align to TRBD2. The J segment lost 7 bases and the V segment lost 7 bases, leaving 8 bases of the junction unmatched. This CDR3 has 15 amino acids. The germline V gene has CDR1 MNHEY and CDR2 SVGAGI. The CDR3 is CASTPGLAGLNEQFF. As DNA, the CDR3 is TGTGCCAGCACCCCTGGACTAGCGGGATTGAATGAGCAGTTCTTC.

As for this clone: Other DNA sequences in the sample encode the same CDR3. The chain joins TRBV20-1 to TRBJ1-2, with 8 bases lining up with TRBD1. The CDR3 is 13 residues long. Trimming at V came to 3 bases and at J to 4 bases, leaving 4 bases not matched to a gene. Per the germline V gene, CDR1 is DFQATT and CDR2 is SNEGSKA (reference sequence). CDR3 DNA: TGCAGTGCTAGTCAAACAGGGGGCTATGGCTACACCTTC. Protein: CSASQTGGYGYTF.

The genes are TRBV7-9 and TRBJ1-4; weak D call: TRBD1 (5 bases). The germline V gene has CDR1 SEHNR and CDR2 FQNEAQ (reference sequence). Trimming cost V 1 base and J 5 bases, with 11 bases left between them. This CDR3 contains 15 residues. Here the CDR3 reads CASSLEAGRNEKLFF. CDR3 bases: TGTGCCAGCAGCTTAGAAGCAGGGAGGAATGAAAAACTGTTTTTT.

V usage is TRBV19 and J usage is TRBJ2-2; 8 nucleotides agree with TRBD2. The CDR3 sequence is 17 residues long. The junction had 9 bases not matched to a gene; V was cut back by 5 bases and J by 1 base. Germline V gene sequence: CDR1 LNHDA, CDR2 SQIVND (reference sequence). CDR3 DNA: TGTGCCAGTAGTTCCTCCTGGAGCGGGGGGAACACCGGGGAGCTGTTTTTT. It encodes CASSSSWSGGNTGELFF.

There are a few counts of this clone. The genes are TRBV5-1 and TRBJ1-1; D call uncertain. This CDR3 region has 16 residues. Trimming took 4 bases from V and 0 from J, leaving 16 bases between them. Germline V gene lookup returns CDR1 SGHRS and CDR2 YFSETQ. The chain's CDR3 is CASSPGSGRLNTEAFF. The CDR3 DNA reads TGCGCCAGCAGCCCGGGTAGCGGGCGGCTGAACACTGAAGCTTTCTTT.

This chain connects TRBV3-1 (or the pseudogene TRBV3-2) to TRBJ2-7; 7 positions match TRBD2. This CDR3 region has 14 residues. Trimming took 6 bases from V and 7 from J; bases not matched to a gene: 12. CDR1 LGHDT and CDR2 YNNKEL come from the germline V gene (reference sequence). As DNA, the CDR3 is TGTGCCAGCAGTCTAGCGGTCTCGATGGGGGAGCAGTACTTC. Its protein product is CASSLAVSMGEQYF.

CDR3 DNA: TGCGCCAGCAGCCTGGACCAGACATCGTTGTATTTT. This encodes CASSLDQTSLYF. The chain joins TRBV5-1 to TRBJ2-3; D uncertain. Looked up from germline, CDR1 is SGHRS and CDR2 is YFSETQ. The CDR3 is 12 amino acids. Trimming cost V 4 bases and J 14 bases, with 17 bases left between them.

This chain uses TRBV19 with TRBJ1-4; 7 bases fit TRBD1. The trim removed 7 bases at V and 6 bases at J, leaving 11 bases unmatched. CDR1 and CDR2 from the germline V gene are LNHDA and SQIVND (reference sequence). This CDR3 region has 15 residues. The CDR3 is CASNQQGWGYEKLFF. In DNA, the CDR3 is TGTGCCAGTAACCAACAGGGGTGGGGGTATGAAAAACTGTTTTTT.

Regarding this clone: Additional DNA sequences in this sample encode the identical CDR3. The V call is TRBV2, the J call TRBJ2-3, with TRBD2 matching 7 bases. Germline CDR1 reads SNHLY; CDR2 reads FYNNEI. The CDR3 extends over 14 amino acids. Trimming took 8 bases from V and 0 from J; bases not matched to a gene: 5. CDR3 loop: CASRLAGSTDTQYF. In nucleotides, the CDR3 is TGTGCCAGCCGACTAGCTGGGAGCACAGATACGCAGTATTTT.

The J gene is TRBJ1-1, the V gene TRBV5-4, with a possible D match to TRBD1 (5 bases). CDR1 is SGHNT and CDR2 is YYREEE in the germline V gene (reference sequence). Trimming cost V 3 bases and J 0 bases, with 9 bases left between them. CDR3 length: 14 residues. The CDR3 spells CASSWGGMNTEAFF. The CDR3 region has the DNA TGTGCCAGCAGCTGGGGGGGGATGAACACTGAAGCTTTCTTT.

The chain joins TRBV11-2 to TRBJ1-2, with D maybe TRBD1 (6 bases). The CDR3 extends over 18 amino acids. V was trimmed by 7 bases and J by 3 bases, leaving 27 bases between them. CDR1 and CDR2 from the germline V gene are SGHAT and FQNNGV. CDR3 loop: CASTLGAGGRGPDYGYTF. The CDR3 nucleotides are TGTGCCAGCACCCTAGGGGCCGGGGGGCGCGGCCCCGACTATGGCTACACCTTC.

This clone was counted a few times. The V call is TRBV28, the J call TRBJ2-2, with D possibly TRBD1 on 6 matching bases. Trimming removed 7 bases at V and 6 bases at J, with 18 bases between. The CDR3 spans 15 residues. Germline CDR1 and CDR2: MDHEN and SYDVKM. The CDR3 protein is CASTRGQGLAGELFF. The DNA for the CDR3 is TGTGCCAGCACCCGCGGCCAGGGGTTGGCCGGGGAGCTGTTTTTT.

This clone occurred once. The CDR3 nucleotides are TGTGCCAGTAGAAGACTAGCGGGAGGGCCCCTATACAATGAGCAGTTCTTC. It is translated as CASRRLAGGPLYNEQFF. This sequence joins TRBV19 and TRBJ2-1, with 14 nucleotides matching TRBD2. Trimming took 6 bases from V and 4 from J; bases not matched to a gene: 8. CDR1 LNHDA and CDR2 SQIVND come from the germline V gene (reference sequence). There are 17 residues in the CDR3.

The rearrangement links TRBV4-2 to TRBJ2-1, with 10 nucleotides matching TRBD2. The germline V gene encodes CDR1 LGHNA and CDR2 YNFKEQ. The CDR3 covers 16 residues. The V gene end was trimmed by 0 bases and the J gene end by 7 bases; junction bases not matched to a gene: 6. The CDR3 nucleotides are TGTGCCAGCAGCCAAGATTCGGGAGCGGGAGGGAATGAGCAGTTCTTC. Encoded protein: CASSQDSGAGGNEQFF.

This chain links TRBV7-8 with TRBJ1-6, with a possible D match to TRBD1 (6 bases). The CDR3 consists of 18 residues. Germline CDR1 reads SGHVS; CDR2 reads FQNEAQ. Trimming shortened V by 5 bases and J by 0 bases, and 17 bases separated the two germline ends. DNA for the CDR3: TGTGCCAGCAGCCAAGGACAGATGAGAAGCTCCTATAATTCACCCCTCCACTTT. It encodes CASSQGQMRSSYNSPLHF.

The rearrangement joins TRBV28 to TRBJ2-2; 7 bases are shared with TRBD2. This CDR3 has 17 residues. Germline V CDR1 and CDR2: MDHEN, SYDVKM. V lost 1 base and J lost 5; bases outside the gene matches: 10. CDR3: CASSLYGASGATGELFF. The CDR3 DNA reads as TGTGCCAGCAGTTTATACGGTGCTAGCGGAGCTACCGGGGAGCTGTTTTTT.

This chain uses TRBV18 with TRBJ2-5; TRBD2 aligns across 8 bases. Per the germline V gene, CDR1 is KGHSH and CDR2 is LQKENI. V lost 1 base, J lost 4 bases, and 8 bases stayed unmatched. This CDR3 has 16 residues. The CDR3 DNA reads as TGTGCCAGCTCACCACGGCAGCGGGAGACTGGAGAGACCCAGTACTTC. It is translated as CASSPRQRETGETQYF.

V gene TRBV28 combines with J gene TRBJ2-1; tentatively, D is TRBD2 (6 bases). Germline CDR1 reads MDHEN; CDR2 reads SYDVKM. This CDR3 contains 15 residues. The V and J ends lost 2 bases and 5 bases respectively, with 13 bases between them. The CDR3 nucleotides are TGTGCCAGCAGTTTAGGCCTAGCGAAGAACAATGAGCAGTTCTTC. Translating gives CASSLGLAKNNEQFF. Supplemented by reference TRBV28 and TRBJ2-1, the full variable domain reads DVKVTQSSRYLVKRTGEKVFLECVQDMDHENMFWYRQDPGLGLRLIYFSYDVKMKEKGDIPEGYSVSREKKERFSLILESASTNQTSMYLCASSLGLAKNNEQFFGPGTRLTVL.

CDR3 DNA: TGTGCCAGCAGCGTAGAGGCTACAGCCGGGGAGCTGTTTTTT. It translates to CASSVEATAGELFF. V and J are TRBV9 and TRBJ2-2; D is uncertain. CDR3 length: 14 residues. Germline assignment: CDR1 SGDLS and CDR2 YYNGEE. V was cut by 0 bases and J by 6 bases, with 9 bases left in between.